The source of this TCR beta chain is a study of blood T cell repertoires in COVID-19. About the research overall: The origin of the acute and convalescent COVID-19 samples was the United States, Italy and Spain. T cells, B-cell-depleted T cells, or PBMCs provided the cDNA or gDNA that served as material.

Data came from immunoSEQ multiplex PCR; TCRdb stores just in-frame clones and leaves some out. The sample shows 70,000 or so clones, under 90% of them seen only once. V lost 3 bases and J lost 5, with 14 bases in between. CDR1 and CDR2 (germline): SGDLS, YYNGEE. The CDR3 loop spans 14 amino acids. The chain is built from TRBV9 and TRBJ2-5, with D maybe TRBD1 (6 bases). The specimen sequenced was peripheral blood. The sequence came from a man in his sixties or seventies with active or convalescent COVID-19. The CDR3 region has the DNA TGTGCCAGCAGCGAACAGGGTTCAGGGGAGACCCAGTACTTC. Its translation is CASSEQGSGETQYF.